The entry below gives a single TCR beta chain sequence along with its context. CDR1 is SEHNR, CDR2 FQNEAQ, per germline (reference sequence). The germline V and J ends were trimmed by 2 bases and 0 bases, with 10 bases remaining between them. The CDR3 runs to 15 residues. Source study methods: Researchers report that nucleated cell counts were estimated from reference gene primer amplification. Only in-frame clones appear in the TCRdb table, and some are missing; sequencing was by immunoSEQ multiplex PCR. Clone size and V and J calls were adopted from that table, with D and trimming inferred from the DNA. Of about 190,000 clones in the sample, around 91% were seen once. The data originate from a study of blood T cell repertoires in COVID-19. Study-level background: From T cells, B-cell-depleted T cells, or PBMCs came the material, which was cDNA or gDNA.

This TCR derives from a man aged 45-65 years with acute or convalescent COVID-19. The sample comprised peripheral blood. This sequence joins TRBV7-9 and TRBJ1-1; D unclear. The chain's CDR3 is CASSLQRFMNTEAFF. CDR3 bases: TGTGCCAGCAGCTTACAGCGATTCATGAACACTGAAGCTTTCTTT.